This T cell receptor beta chain was captured by sequencing in a study of blood T cell repertoires in COVID-19. Study-wide background: Samples taken during acute and convalescent COVID-19 were collected in the United States, Italy and Spain. PBMCs, B-cell-depleted T cells, or T cells provided the cDNA or gDNA that made up the material.

The ends were cut back, 7 bases at V and 3 bases at J, with 17 bases in the middle. Looked up from germline, CDR1 is SGDLS and CDR2 is YYNGEE. CDR3 size: 14 residues. It was during active infection that Seattle patients were enrolled and then longitudinally followed. This clone was picked up a small number of times. Profiling relied on immunoSEQ multiplex PCR, and the TCRdb table lists in-frame clones only, not all of them. This sample has about 200,000 clones; 85% occur once, and the top ten carry approximately 0.97%. The chain has TRBV9 and TRBJ2-7, with D maybe TRBD1 (5 bases). Sequenced: peripheral blood. The TCR comes from a man in his sixties with COVID-19, enrolled during active disease. The CDR3 protein is CASPFFEGDYEQYF. In DNA, the CDR3 is TGTGCCAGCCCCTTTTTCGAAGGGGACTACGAGCAGTACTTC. Using reference TRBV9 and TRBJ2-7 for the parts outside the CDR3, the full variable domain is DSGVTQTPKHLITATGQRVTLRCSPRSGDLSVYWYQQSLDQGLQFLIQYYNGEERAKGNILERFSAQQFPDLHSELNLSSLELGDSALYFCASPFFEGDYEQYFGPGTRLTVT.